These 14 T cell receptor beta chains were all obtained from the same sample, sequenced in a study of control samples from healthy donors and cancer patients. Here immunoSEQ multiplex PCR was the method, and the copy in TCRdb shows in-frame clones only, minus some. The sample data list approximately 190,000 clones. The sequencing sample was made of blood. The receptors stem from a woman in her 30s in good health.

CDR3 sequence reads: CASSLAARTNYGYTF. CDR3 DNA sequence: TGTGCCAGCAGCTTGGCGGCCAGAACTAACTATGGCTACACCTTC. The chain joins TRBV5-4 to TRBJ1-2; D gene uncertain. This CDR3 has 15 residues. V was trimmed by 0 bases and J by 0 bases, leaving 9 bases between them. The V gene's germline CDR1 is SGHNT and CDR2 YYREEE (reference sequence). Full variable domain (missing parts from reference TRBV5-4 and TRBJ1-2): ETGVTQSPTHLIKTRGQQVTLRCSSQSGHNTVSWYQQALGQGPQFIFQYYREEENGRGNFPPRFSGLQFPNYSSELNVNALELDDSALYLCASSLAARTNYGYTFGSGTRLTVV.

This chain joins TRBV7-3 and TRBJ2-7; TRBD1 matches at 8 bases. This CDR3 is built from 15 residues. Germline trimming cut 3 bases from V and 2 bases from J; bases unmatched to any gene: 6. From germline, CDR1 is SGHTA and CDR2 FQGTGA. The CDR3 DNA reads TGTGCCAGCAGCTTGACAGGGGTAAGGGCCTACGAGCAGTACTTC. As protein: CASSLTGVRAYEQYF.

The V and J genes are TRBV27 and TRBJ2-5; tentative D call: TRBD2 (5 bases). Germline-derived CDR1 and CDR2 are MNHEY and SMNVEV (reference sequence). The CDR3 has 15 residues. V lost 5 bases to trimming and J lost 2 bases, with 15 bases between them. The CDR3, as DNA: TGTGCCAGCAGTCCATATTCAGGACTGCAAGAGACCCAGTACTTC. Translation: CASSPYSGLQETQYF.

V usage is TRBV28 and J usage is TRBJ1-2; D possibly corresponds to TRBD1 (5 bases). The length of the CDR3 is 12 residues. The germline V and J ends were trimmed by 3 bases and 6 bases, with 8 bases remaining between them. CDR1 is MDHEN and CDR2 is SYDVKM in the germline V gene. The CDR3 loop reads CASSFQGNGYTF. The DNA for the CDR3 is TGTGCCAGCAGTTTCCAGGGAAATGGCTACACCTTC.

This chain connects TRBV9 to TRBJ2-7; D is unresolved. Trimming took off 0 bases at V and 4 bases at J, with 11 bases between the two ends. This CDR3 comprises 14 residues. Germline V gives CDR1 SGDLS, CDR2 YYNGEE. The CDR3 loop is CASSVGVSRYEQYF. CDR3 nucleotide sequence: TGTGCCAGCAGCGTAGGTGTTAGTCGGTACGAGCAGTACTTC.

V gene TRBV28 combines with J gene TRBJ2-3; 7 nucleotides line up with TRBD2. This CDR3 comprises 15 residues. J was trimmed by 1 base and V by 5 bases; bases with no gene match: 6. CDR1 is MDHEN, CDR2 SYDVKM, per germline. This CDR3 reads CASSDRTSGTDTQYF. In DNA form, the CDR3 reads TGTGCCAGCAGTGACCGTACTAGCGGCACAGATACGCAGTATTTT.

This chain uses TRBV27 with TRBJ1-3, with a possible D match to TRBD1 (5 bases). The CDR3 spans 15 residues. Germline V gene sequence: CDR1 MNHEY, CDR2 SMNVEV (reference sequence). The V end lost 3 bases, the J end lost 0 bases, and 9 bases lay between the germline ends. CDR3 DNA: TGTGCCAGCAGTTTGACAGCCAACTCTGGAAACACCATATATTTT. Translated: CASSLTANSGNTIYF.

This rearrangement joins TRBV6-2 or TRBV6-3 to TRBJ1-2; unclear D gene. The CDR3 is made up of 13 amino acids. Trimming cost V 2 bases and J 4 bases, with 8 bases left between them. From germline, CDR1 is MNHEY and CDR2 SVGEGT. CDR3 amino acids: CASSYGFGYGYTF. In nucleotides, the CDR3 is TGTGCCAGCAGTTACGGTTTTGGCTATGGCTACACCTTC.

The CDR3 protein is CASSLLQGFNTIYF. DNA for the CDR3: TGTGCCAGCAGCCTATTACAGGGTTTCAACACCATATATTTT. The J gene is TRBJ1-3, the V gene TRBV7-8; tentatively, D is TRBD1 (6 bases). Per germline, CDR1 SGHVS and CDR2 FQNEAQ. This CDR3 spans 14 amino acids. Trimming shortened V by 5 bases and J by 7 bases, and 15 bases separated the two germline ends.

This chain links TRBV28 with TRBJ2-2, with TRBD1 matching over 9 bases. CDR1 is MDHEN, CDR2 SYDVKM, per germline. V dropped 6 bases and J dropped 6; count of bases not matched to a gene: 11. The CDR3 runs 16 residues. The CDR3 sequence: CASRRQGEGGSGELFF. CDR3 DNA: TGTGCCAGCAGACGACAGGGGGAAGGAGGATCCGGGGAGCTGTTTTTT.

The V gene is TRBV30, the J gene TRBJ1-2, with TRBD1 as a possible D gene (5 bases). Trimming shortened V by 6 bases and J by 3 bases, and 20 bases separated the two germline ends. The CDR3 length is 15 residues. The V gene's germline CDR1 is GTSNPN and CDR2 SVGIG (reference sequence). The CDR3 sequence: CACVNPGEADYGYTF. The CDR3 region has the DNA TGTGCCTGTGTCAACCCGGGGGAGGCTGACTATGGCTACACCTTC.

The chain combines TRBV7-2 with TRBJ2-5; the D is unclear. V was trimmed by 5 bases and J by 2 bases, leaving 9 bases between them. Germline loops: CDR1 SGHTA, CDR2 FQGNSA. The CDR3 has 13 residues. CDR3 in amino acids: CASSAERQETQYF. CDR3 in DNA: TGTGCCAGCAGCGCCGAAAGACAAGAGACCCAGTACTTC.

This chain joins TRBV2 and TRBJ2-7, with D possibly TRBD2 on 6 matching bases. Germline V CDR1 and CDR2: SNHLY, FYNNEI. This CDR3 comprises 12 residues. The V and J ends lost 8 bases and 1 base respectively, with 9 bases between them. The DNA for the CDR3 is TGTGCCAGCCGGGACTCTTCCTACGAGCAGTACTTC. Protein product: CASRDSSYEQYF. Drawing the rest from reference TRBV2 and TRBJ2-7, the complete variable domain is EPEVTQTPSHQVTQMGQEVILRCVPISNHLYFYWYRQILGQKVEFLVSFYNNEISEKSEIFDDQFSVERPDGSNFTLKIRSTKLEDSAMYFCASRDSSYEQYFGPGTRLTVT.

This rearrangement joins TRBV29-1 to TRBJ1-1, with a weak D call TRBD1 (6 bases). CDR1 and CDR2 (germline): SQVTM, ANQGSEA. The V end was cut by 6 bases, the J end by 4 bases, with 15 bases between. The CDR3 loop spans 13 amino acids. The chain's CDR3 is CSVTGLRLTEAFF. CDR3 DNA sequence: TGCAGCGTAACAGGGCTTCGGCTCACTGAAGCTTTCTTT. Drawing the rest from reference TRBV29-1 and TRBJ1-1, the complete variable domain is SAVISQKPSRDICQRGTSLTIQCQVDSQVTMMFWYRQQPGQSLTLIATANQGSEATYESGFVIDKFPISRPNLTFSTLTVSNMSPEDSSIYLCSVTGLRLTEAFFGQGTRLTVV.